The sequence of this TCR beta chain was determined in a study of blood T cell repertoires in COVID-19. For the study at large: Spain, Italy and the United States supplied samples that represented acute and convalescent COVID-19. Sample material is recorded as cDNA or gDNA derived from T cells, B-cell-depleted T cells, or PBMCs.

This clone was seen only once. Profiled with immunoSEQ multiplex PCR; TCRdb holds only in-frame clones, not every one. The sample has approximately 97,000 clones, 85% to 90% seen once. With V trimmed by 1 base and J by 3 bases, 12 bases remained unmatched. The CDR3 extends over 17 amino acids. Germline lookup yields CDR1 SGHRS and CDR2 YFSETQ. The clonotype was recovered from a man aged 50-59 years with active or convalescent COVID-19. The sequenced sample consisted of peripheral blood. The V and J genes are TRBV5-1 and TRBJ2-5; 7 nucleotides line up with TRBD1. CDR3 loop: CASSLSLSTGLKETQYF. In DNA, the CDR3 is TGCGCCAGCAGCTTGTCCCTCTCGACAGGGCTGAAAGAGACCCAGTACTTC. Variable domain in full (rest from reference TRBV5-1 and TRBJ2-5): KAGVTQTPRYLIKTRGQQVTLSCSPISGHRSVSWYQQTPGQGLQFLFEYFSETQRNKGNFPGRFSGRQFSNSRSEMNVSTLELGDSALYLCASSLSLSTGLKETQYFGPGTRLLVL.